The text below deals with one TCR beta chain. Its antigen remains unidentified. No much larger clone is present one base from it, and per-base qualities are unavailable. This sample was included in a study of CD8+ T cells in alopecia areata (dated by TCRdb to 2016 to 2019). In the study overall: The treated patients took part in an open-label pilot trial in which moderate-to-severe alopecia areata was treated with oral tofacitinib at 5 to 10 mg twice daily. Amplification of TCRbeta CDR3 regions was done by immunoSEQ multiplex PCR using 35 Vbeta forward primers and 13 Jbeta reverse primers. Tofacitinib was administered for 6 to 18 months, and 6 months of follow-up off drug were then conducted to assess delayed response and recurrence. To study T cell clonal expansion in alopecia areata, the researchers applied high-throughput TCRbeta sequencing to both the C3H/HeJ mouse model and human patients. Clonality in the scalp was compared among normal scalp (n=4), patchy alopecia areata scalp (n=8), and alopecia totalis/universalis scalp (n=8). Human TCRbeta sequencing covered scalp tissue and sorted CD4+ and CD8+ peripheral blood T cells from patchy and totalis/universalis alopecia areata patients and healthy controls. RNA was obtained with the PAXgene miRNA kit for fixed scalp, the miRNeasy kit for PBMCs, and the RNeasy kit for mouse skin. Biopsies were taken from tofacitinib-treated patients at baseline and at 4 and 24 weeks of treatment, and a later scalp biopsy was taken in several of the tofacitinib-treated patients. What the research found in general, with its limitations: Unlike mouse skin, where gammadelta T cells dominate, normal human skin contains resident alphabeta T cells that get sequenced too, which complicates analysis of the scalp TCR repertoire. Lesional scalp, especially in alopecia totalis/universalis, showed higher clonality and more expanded CD8+ clones than normal scalp, suggesting antigenic drive. Compared with mice, TCR sequences shared between patients were less clear, possibly partly because of HLA diversity across the patient population.

Read against the paper, the sample's time point label means: baseline before oral tofacitinib. Lesional scalp punch biopsies and peripheral blood were collected from alopecia areata patients. PBMCs were isolated by density centrifugation and stained for CD3, CD4 and CD8, after which CD4+ and CD8+ T cells were sorted on a FACSAria. Library creation used the immunoSEQ multiplex PCR assay. For TCR sequencing, RNA was extracted from every sample and reverse transcribed into cDNA to serve as template. SuperScript III was used to make first-strand cDNA, primed with a 2:1 mix of oligo-dT and random hexamers. A synthetic immune receptor repertoire was used to gauge amplification bias, and whatever bias remained was removed computationally. On the authors' methods: Raw reads were preprocessed to remove errors, and CDR3 was defined by IMGT conventions from the conserved cysteine to phenylalanine. Clonality was computed as 1 minus the Shannon entropy, with the entropy normalized by log2 of the number of productive unique TCRs. Scalp TCRbeta sequences were cross-referenced with sorted blood CD4 and CD8 repertoires so that the CD4 or CD8 identity of scalp clones could be inferred. The clones in this table, taken by TCRdb from immuneACCESS, are in-frame only. Not every clone is retained; where verified, under half of the shortfall comes from an unresolved V gene, and the cause of the rest is unknown. The V and J calls and clone size come from that table; D and trimming were worked out from the DNA. Counted in this sample were hundreds of thousands of clones; about three fifths of them appeared once. The ten largest make up 0.4% to 0.55% of the sample.

V loses 3 bases, J loses 2 bases, and the germline ends lie 8 bases apart. Spanning cysteine to phenylalanine, the CDR3 consists of 14 amino acids. The entry retains the CDR3 DNA only, 42 bases that are in frame from base 1. The germline V gene sets CDR1 to MNHEY and CDR2 to SVGAGI. The receptor was isolated from a human donor with alopecia areata. The V and J segments used are TRBV6-5 and TRBJ1-3, with the D gene not clear enough to name. Source: CD4+ T cells sorted from blood, taken at week 0. The DNA sequence is given as TGTGCCAGCAGTTATTCGGGCACTGGAAACACCATATATTTT. This sequence encodes CASSYSGTGNTIYF.